This is a list of T cell receptor beta chains from one sample in a study of post-analysis software for immune sequencing data. Each CDR3 protein gets one entry after TCRdb re-called the PCR reads with MiXCR. Here the sample spans hundreds of thousands of distinct CDR3 sequences, approximately 59% being singletons. The sequenced material came from blood. The receptors originated from a girl aged 2 to 10 with multiple sclerosis. CDR3s include the opening cysteine and the closing phenylalanine or tryptophan. The order of the fields is D gene, clone size, J gene, V gene, CDR3 protein, CDR3 DNA. A D gene is named only where the DNA matches it firmly. The size entry is marked missing in some rows and otherwise reads once, few, many or a size class.

TRBD1	few	TRBJ2-1	TRBV12-3/TRBV12-4	CASSLGTGEVSNEQFF	TGTGCCAGCAGTTTAGGTACAGGGGAAGTTTCCAATGAGCAGTTCTTC
.	few	TRBJ2-3	TRBV20-1	CSARLDFTDTQYF	TGCAGTGCTAGACTAGATTTCACAGATACGCAGTATTTT
TRBD1	few	TRBJ2-1	TRBV19	CASTLGQGAYNEQFF	TGTGCCAGTACCCTGGGACAGGGGGCCTACAATGAGCAGTTCTTC
.	once	TRBJ2-1	TRBV7-9	CASSGPDRSEQFF	TGTGCCAGCAGCGGACCAGACAGAAGTGAGCAGTTCTTC
TRBD2	.	TRBJ2-5	TRBV11-2	CASSYPREGAGRGETQYF	TGTGCCAGCAGCTACCCTAGGGAGGGAGCGGGAAGGGGCGAGACCCAGTACTTC
TRBD1	.	TRBJ1-2	TRBV5-5	CASGHATRGGNYGYTF	TGTGCCAGCGGCCACGCTACGAGAGGGGGCAACTATGGCTACACCTTC
.	.	TRBJ2-1	TRBV6-5	CASSYSRPETVYYNEQFF	TGTGCCAGCAGTTACTCCCGTCCCGAGACAGTGTACTACAATGAGCAGTTCTTC
TRBD2	few	TRBJ2-1	TRBV7-2	CASSQLAGSIYNEQFF	TGTGCCAGCAGCCAGTTAGCGGGGTCGATTTACAATGAGCAGTTCTTC
.	.	TRBJ2-1	TRBV6-1	CASRKPPTGNQRALVSNEQFF	TGTGCCAGCAGAAAGCCCCCAACAGGGAACCAAAGGGCGCTCGTATCCAATGAGCAGTTCTTC
.	.	TRBJ2-5	TRBV14	CASSQEGGRRQETQYF	TGTGCCAGCAGCCAAGAAGGGGGGCGCAGGCAAGAGACCCAGTACTTC
.	.	TRBJ2-1	TRBV5-1	CASSPGVEDDEQFF	TGCGCCAGCAGCCCCGGGGTAGAGGATGATGAGCAGTTCTTC
.	.	TRBJ1-1	TRBV12-3/TRBV12-4	CASSETPEAFF	TGTGCCAGCAGTGAGACACCTGAAGCTTTCTTT
.	.	TRBJ1-1	TRBV20-1	CSARGEGPLVYTEAFF	TGCAGTGCTAGAGGCGAAGGACCGCTGGTATACACTGAAGCTTTCTTT
TRBD1	.	TRBJ1-2	TRBV20-1	CSASSGGGYGYTF	TGCAGTGCTAGCTCAGGGGGCGGCTATGGCTACACCTTC
TRBD2	.	TRBJ2-7	TRBV27	CASSLWGLAGEEQYF	TGTGCCAGCAGTTTATGGGGACTAGCGGGAGAAGAGCAGTACTTC
.	many	TRBJ2-5	TRBV27	CASSLGRRGQETQYF	TGTGCCAGCAGTTTAGGTCGTCGCGGACAAGAGACCCAGTACTTC